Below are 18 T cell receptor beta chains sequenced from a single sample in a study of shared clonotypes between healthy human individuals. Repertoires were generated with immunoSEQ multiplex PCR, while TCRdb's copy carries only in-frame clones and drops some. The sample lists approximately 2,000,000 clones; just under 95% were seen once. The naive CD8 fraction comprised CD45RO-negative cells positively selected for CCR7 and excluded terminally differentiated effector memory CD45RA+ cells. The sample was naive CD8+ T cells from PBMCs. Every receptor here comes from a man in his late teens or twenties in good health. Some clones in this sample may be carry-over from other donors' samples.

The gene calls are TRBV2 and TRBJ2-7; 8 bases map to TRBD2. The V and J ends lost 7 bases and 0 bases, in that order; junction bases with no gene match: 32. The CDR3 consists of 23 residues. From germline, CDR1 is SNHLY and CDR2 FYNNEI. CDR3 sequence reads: CASMSPNTAGVVFPGTSSYEQYF. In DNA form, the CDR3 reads TGTGCCAGCATGAGCCCAAATACGGCCGGGGTAGTATTTCCCGGGACTAGCTCCTACGAGCAGTACTTC.

The CDR3 DNA reads as TGTGCCAGCAGCTTAGTCCCAGGGGCCCTAAATGAAAAACTGTTTTTT. It specifies CASSLVPGALNEKLFF. The rearrangement joins TRBV7-9 to TRBJ1-4; a possible D gene is TRBD1 (6 bases). This CDR3 spans 16 amino acids. V lost 1 base, J lost 5 bases, and 14 bases lay in between. The germline V gene encodes CDR1 SEHNR and CDR2 FQNEAQ (reference sequence).

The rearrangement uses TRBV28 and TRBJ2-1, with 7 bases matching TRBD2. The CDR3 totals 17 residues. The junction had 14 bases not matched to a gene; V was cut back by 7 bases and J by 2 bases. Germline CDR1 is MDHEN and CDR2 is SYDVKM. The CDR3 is CASTPPLGLAAYNEQFF. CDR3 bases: TGTGCCAGCACCCCACCCTTGGGGCTAGCGGCCTACAATGAGCAGTTCTTC.

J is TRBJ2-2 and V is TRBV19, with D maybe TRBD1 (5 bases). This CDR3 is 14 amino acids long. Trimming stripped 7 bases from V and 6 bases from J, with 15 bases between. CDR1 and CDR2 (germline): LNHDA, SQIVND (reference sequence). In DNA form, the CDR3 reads TGTGCCAGTAACGGCAGGGCGCCTTCCGGGGAGCTGTTTTTT. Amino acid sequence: CASNGRAPSGELFF.

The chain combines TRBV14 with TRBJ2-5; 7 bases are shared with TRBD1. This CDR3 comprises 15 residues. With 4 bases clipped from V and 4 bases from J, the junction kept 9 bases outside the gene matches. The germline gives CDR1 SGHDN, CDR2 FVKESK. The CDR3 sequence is CASSLHRGRAETQYF. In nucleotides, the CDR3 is TGTGCCAGCAGCCTCCACAGGGGACGGGCAGAGACCCAGTACTTC.

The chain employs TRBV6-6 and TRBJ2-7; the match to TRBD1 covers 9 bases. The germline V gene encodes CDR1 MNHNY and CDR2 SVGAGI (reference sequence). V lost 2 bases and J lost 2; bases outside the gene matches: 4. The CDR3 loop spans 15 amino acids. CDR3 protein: CASSYLRDRAYEQYF. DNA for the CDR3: TGTGCCAGCAGTTACCTCCGGGACAGGGCCTACGAGCAGTACTTC.

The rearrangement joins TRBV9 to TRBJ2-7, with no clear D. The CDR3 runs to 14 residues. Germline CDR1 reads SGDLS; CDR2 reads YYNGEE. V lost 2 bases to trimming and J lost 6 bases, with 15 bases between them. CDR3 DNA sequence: TGTGCCAGCAGCGTCGGCACCCCTCGTTCCGAGCAGTACTTC. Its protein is CASSVGTPRSEQYF.

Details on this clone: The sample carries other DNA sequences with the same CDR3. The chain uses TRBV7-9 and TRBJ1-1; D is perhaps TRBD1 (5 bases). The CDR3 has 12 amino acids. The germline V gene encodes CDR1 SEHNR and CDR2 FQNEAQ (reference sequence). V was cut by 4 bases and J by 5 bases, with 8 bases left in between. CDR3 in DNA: TGTGCCAGCAGCTCCCGGGGGACTGAAGCTTTCTTT. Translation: CASSSRGTEAFF. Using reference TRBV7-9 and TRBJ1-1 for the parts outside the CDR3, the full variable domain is DTGVSQNPRHKITKRGQNVTFRCDPISEHNRLYWYRQTLGQGPEFLTYFQNEAQLEKSRLLSDRFSAERPKGSFSTLEIQRTEQGDSAMYLCASSSRGTEAFFGQGTRLTVV.

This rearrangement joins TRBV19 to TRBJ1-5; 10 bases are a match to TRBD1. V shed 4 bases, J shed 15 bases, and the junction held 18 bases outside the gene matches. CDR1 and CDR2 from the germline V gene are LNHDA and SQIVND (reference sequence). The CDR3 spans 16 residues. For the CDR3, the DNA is TGTGCCAGTAGTACAAGGGGACAGGGGCCCATAACTCAAACGCATTTT. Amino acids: CASSTRGQGPITQTHF.

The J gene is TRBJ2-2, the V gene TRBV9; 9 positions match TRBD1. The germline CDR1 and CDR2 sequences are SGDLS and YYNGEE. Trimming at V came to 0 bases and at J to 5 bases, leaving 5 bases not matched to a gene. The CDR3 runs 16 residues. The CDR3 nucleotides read TGTGCCAGCAGCGTAGCCGGGACAGGGATGACCGGGGAGCTGTTTTTT. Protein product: CASSVAGTGMTGELFF. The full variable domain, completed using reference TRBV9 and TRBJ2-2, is DSGVTQTPKHLITATGQRVTLRCSPRSGDLSVYWYQQSLDQGLQFLIQYYNGEERAKGNILERFSAQQFPDLHSELNLSSLELGDSALYFCASSVAGTGMTGELFFGEGSRLTVL.

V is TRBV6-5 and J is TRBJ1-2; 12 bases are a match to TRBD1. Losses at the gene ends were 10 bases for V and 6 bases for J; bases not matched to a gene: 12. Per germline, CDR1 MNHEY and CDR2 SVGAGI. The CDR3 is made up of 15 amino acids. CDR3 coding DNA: TGTGCCACGCGTGACCGGGACAGGGGGCTGGATGGCTACACCTTC. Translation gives CATRDRDRGLDGYTF.

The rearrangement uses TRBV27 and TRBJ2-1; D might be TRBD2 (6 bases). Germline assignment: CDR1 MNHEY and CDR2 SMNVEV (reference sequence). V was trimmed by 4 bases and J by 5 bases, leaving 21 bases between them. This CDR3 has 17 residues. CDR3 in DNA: TGTGCCAGCAGTTCTAAGTTCACGCTAGCGCCCGACAATGAGCAGTTCTTC. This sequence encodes CASSSKFTLAPDNEQFF.

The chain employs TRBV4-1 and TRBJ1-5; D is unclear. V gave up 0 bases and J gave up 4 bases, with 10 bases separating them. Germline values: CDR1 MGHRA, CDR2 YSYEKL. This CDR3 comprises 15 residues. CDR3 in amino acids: CASSQEEGGNQPQHF. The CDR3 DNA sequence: TGCGCCAGCAGCCAAGAGGAGGGCGGGAATCAGCCCCAGCATTTT.

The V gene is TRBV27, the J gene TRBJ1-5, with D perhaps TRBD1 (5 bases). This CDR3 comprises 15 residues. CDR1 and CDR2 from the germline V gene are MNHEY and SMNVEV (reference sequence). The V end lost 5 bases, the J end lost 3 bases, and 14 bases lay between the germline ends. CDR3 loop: CASSPTAGLNQPQHF. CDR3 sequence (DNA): TGTGCCAGCAGTCCGACCGCGGGGCTCAATCAGCCCCAGCATTTT.

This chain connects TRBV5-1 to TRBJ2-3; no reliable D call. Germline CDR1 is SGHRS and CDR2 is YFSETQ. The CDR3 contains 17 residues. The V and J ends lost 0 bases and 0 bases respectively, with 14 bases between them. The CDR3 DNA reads TGCGCCAGCAGCTTGGAGCGACCTTCAAAGAGCACAGATACGCAGTATTTT. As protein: CASSLERPSKSTDTQYF.

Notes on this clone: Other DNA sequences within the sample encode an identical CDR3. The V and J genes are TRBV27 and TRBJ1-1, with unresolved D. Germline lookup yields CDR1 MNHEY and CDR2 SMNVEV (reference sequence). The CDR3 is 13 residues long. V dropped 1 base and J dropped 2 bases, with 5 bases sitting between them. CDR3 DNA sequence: TGTGCCAGCAGTTTATTTGTAAACACTGAAGCTTTCTTT. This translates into CASSLFVNTEAFF.

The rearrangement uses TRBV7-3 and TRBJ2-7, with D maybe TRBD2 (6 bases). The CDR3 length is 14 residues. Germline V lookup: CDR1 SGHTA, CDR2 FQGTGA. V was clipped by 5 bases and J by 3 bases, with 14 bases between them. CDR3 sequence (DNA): TGTGCCAGCAGCCGTAGCGGCAGAGACTACGAGCAGTACTTC. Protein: CASSRSGRDYEQYF.

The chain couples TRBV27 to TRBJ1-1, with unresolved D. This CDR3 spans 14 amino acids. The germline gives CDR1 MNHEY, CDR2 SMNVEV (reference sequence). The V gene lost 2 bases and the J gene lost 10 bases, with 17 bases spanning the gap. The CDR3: CASSLLPMGFIAFF. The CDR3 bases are TGTGCCAGCAGTTTACTCCCCATGGGGTTTATAGCTTTCTTT.